A single sample is the source of the 6 T cell receptor beta chains below, sequenced in a study of Ad26.COV2.S vaccination and SARS-CoV-2 variants. Data came from immunoSEQ multiplex PCR; TCRdb stores just in-frame clones and leaves some out. The data contain hundreds of thousands of clones, over 75% of them seen just once; the ten biggest clones take up about 3.5%. The treatment denotes: around 19 received Ad26.COV2.S at low or high dose, single or two shots; five or six received placebo; per-sample allocation not given. Samples were taken on day 63 after the first vaccine or placebo injection. The material was peripheral blood, obtained in a trial of Ad26.COV2.S vaccine versus placebo. These receptors all stem from a person between 18 and 59 years old who received the Ad26.COV2.S COVID-19 vaccine or a placebo.

A few counts support this clone. The chain is built from TRBV2 and TRBJ1-1; D gene unclear. Germline CDR1 and CDR2: SNHLY and FYNNEI. V lost 1 base to trimming and J lost 1 base, with 4 bases between them. The CDR3 contains 13 residues. CDR3 sequence: CASSEDGNTEAFF. CDR3 bases: TGTGCCAGCAGTGAAGACGGGAACACTGAAGCTTTCTTT. The full variable domain, completed using reference TRBV2 and TRBJ1-1, is EPEVTQTPSHQVTQMGQEVILRCVPISNHLYFYWYRQILGQKVEFLVSFYNNEISEKSEIFDDQFSVERPDGSNFTLKIRSTKLEDSAMYFCASSEDGNTEAFFGQGTRLTVV.

The V gene is TRBV6-4, the J gene TRBJ2-3; D may be TRBD2 (6 bases). Germline V CDR1 and CDR2: MRHNA, SNTAGT. Trimming removed 4 bases from V and 5 bases from J, with 19 bases in between. There are 16 residues in the CDR3. The CDR3: CASSVSRLVLKDTQYF. In nucleotides, the CDR3 is TGTGCCAGCAGTGTCTCCCGACTAGTTTTGAAAGATACGCAGTATTTT.

This clone was seen more than once but under ten times. The J gene is TRBJ2-1, the V gene TRBV2; TRBD2 matches at 12 bases. There are 15 residues in the CDR3. J lost 11 bases, V lost 2 bases, and 7 bases had no gene match. From germline, CDR1 is SNHLY and CDR2 FYNNEI. The CDR3: CASSERSLAGGKQFF. The CDR3 bases are TGTGCCAGCAGTGAACGGTCTCTAGCGGGGGGGAAGCAGTTCTTC.

The gene calls are TRBV18 and TRBJ2-5; no clear D gene. Per the germline V gene, CDR1 is KGHSH and CDR2 is LQKENI. Trimming stripped 0 bases from V and 2 bases from J, with 4 bases between. This CDR3 has 13 residues. Here the CDR3 reads CASSPPNQETQYF. CDR3 coding DNA: TGTGCCAGCTCACCACCGAATCAAGAGACCCAGTACTTC. The full variable domain, with the rest looked up from reference TRBV18 and TRBJ2-5, is NAGVMQNPRHLVRRRGQEARLRCSPMKGHSHVYWYRQLPEEGLKFMVYLQKENIIDESGMPKERFSAEFPKEGPSILRIQQVVRGDSAAYFCASSPPNQETQYFGPGTRLLVL.

The chain combines TRBV10-3 with TRBJ2-3, with unresolved D. The CDR3 length is 11 residues. V was shortened by 6 bases and J by 2 bases, with 3 bases between the two germline ends. Germline V gene sequence: CDR1 ENHRY, CDR2 SYGVKD. The CDR3 region is CAIRNTDTQYF. The CDR3 DNA reads TGTGCCATCAGGAACACAGATACGCAGTATTTT.

The rearrangement joins TRBV5-4 to TRBJ2-7; 7 bases fit TRBD2. The V segment lost 2 bases and the J segment 6 bases; nucleotides outside the gene matches: 5. This CDR3 has 13 residues. Germline CDR1 reads SGHNT; CDR2 reads YYREEE (reference sequence). The CDR3 DNA sequence: TGTGCCAGCAGCTTTGGCGGGAGTTTCGAGCAGTACTTC. Its translation: CASSFGGSFEQYF.